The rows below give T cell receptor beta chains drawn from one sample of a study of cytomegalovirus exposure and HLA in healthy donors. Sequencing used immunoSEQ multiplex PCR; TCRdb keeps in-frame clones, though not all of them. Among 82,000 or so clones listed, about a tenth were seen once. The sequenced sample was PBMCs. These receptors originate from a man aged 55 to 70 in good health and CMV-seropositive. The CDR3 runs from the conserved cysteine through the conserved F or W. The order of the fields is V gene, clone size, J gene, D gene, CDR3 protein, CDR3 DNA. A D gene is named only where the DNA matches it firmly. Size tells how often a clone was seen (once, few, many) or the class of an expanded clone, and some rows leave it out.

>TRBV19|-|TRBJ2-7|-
CASSARPRVEQYF
TGTGCCAGTAGTGCCCGTCCCAGGGTCGAGCAGTACTTC
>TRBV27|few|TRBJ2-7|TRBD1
CASSFTGGAPSEQYF
TGTGCCAGCAGTTTCACAGGGGGCGCACCCAGCGAGCAGTACTTC
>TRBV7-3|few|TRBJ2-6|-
CASSLTVGANVLTF
TGTGCCAGCAGCTTAACCGTCGGGGCCAACGTCCTGACTTTC
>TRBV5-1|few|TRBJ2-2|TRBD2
CASSGGGANTGELFF
TGCGCCAGCAGCGGCGGGGGGGCCAACACCGGGGAGCTGTTTTTT
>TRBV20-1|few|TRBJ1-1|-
CSAILPPEAFF
TGCAGTGCTATTCTACCCCCCGAAGCTTTCTTT
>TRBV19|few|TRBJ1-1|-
CASSIGGNTEAFF
TGTGCCAGTAGTATAGGCGGAAATACTGAAGCTTTCTTT
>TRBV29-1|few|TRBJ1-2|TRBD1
CSVEQGADYGYTF
TGCAGCGTTGAACAGGGGGCGGACTATGGCTACACCTTC
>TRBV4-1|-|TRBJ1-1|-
CASSQPPQGYTEAFF
TGCGCCAGCAGCCAACCCCCACAGGGTTACACTGAAGCTTTCTTT
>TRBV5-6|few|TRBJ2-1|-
CASSRLLGVNEPGHNEQFF
TGTGCCAGCAGCCGCCTCCTAGGGGTTAACGAACCTGGACACAATGAGCAGTTCTTC
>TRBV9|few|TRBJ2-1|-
CASSIDPRPEQFF
TGTGCCAGCAGCATCGATCCTAGGCCTGAGCAGTTCTTC
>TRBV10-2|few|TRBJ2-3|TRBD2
CASSEQTSRDTQYF
TGCGCCAGCAGTGAGCAGACTAGCCGAGATACGCAGTATTTT
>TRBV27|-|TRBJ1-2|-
CASSSSGQGIYGYTF
TGTGCCAGCAGTTCCTCAGGGCAGGGGATCTATGGCTACACCTTC
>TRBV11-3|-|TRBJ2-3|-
CASSLEGSTDTQYF
TGTGCCAGCAGCTTAGAGGGCAGCACAGATACGCAGTATTTT
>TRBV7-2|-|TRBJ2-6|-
CASSIDSSGANVLTF
TGTGCCAGCAGCATTGACAGCTCTGGGGCCAACGTCCTGACTTTC
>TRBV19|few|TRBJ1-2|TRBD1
CASSPRQGAYGYTF
TGTGCCAGTAGTCCTCGACAGGGAGCCTATGGCTACACCTTC
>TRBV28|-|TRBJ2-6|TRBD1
CASSDRQGNSGANVLTF
TGTGCCAGCAGTGACCGACAGGGAAACTCTGGGGCCAACGTCCTGACTTTC
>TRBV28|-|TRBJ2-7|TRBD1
CASTSLSGTGIYEQYF
TGTGCCAGCACCTCCCTCTCCGGGACAGGGATCTACGAGCAGTACTTC
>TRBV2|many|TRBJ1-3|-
CASSEPRSGNTIYF
TGTGCCAGCAGTGAACCCCGCTCTGGAAACACCATATATTTT
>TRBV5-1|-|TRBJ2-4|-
CASSLGGGATNIQYF
TGCGCCAGCAGCTTGGGAGGGGGGGCTACGAACATTCAGTACTTC
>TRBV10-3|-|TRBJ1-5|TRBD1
CAIREQGNQPQHF
TGTGCCATCAGGGAACAGGGGAATCAGCCCCAGCATTTT
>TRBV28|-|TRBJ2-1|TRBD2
CASSSAGGSSYNEQFF
TGTGCCAGCAGTTCAGCGGGAGGGAGCTCCTACAATGAGCAGTTCTTC
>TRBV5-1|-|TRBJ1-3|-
CASSLGRGREDTIYF
TGCGCCAGCAGCTTGGGCAGGGGACGAGAAGACACCATATATTTT
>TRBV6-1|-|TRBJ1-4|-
CASTSSGDEKLFF
TGTGCCAGCACCTCATCGGGGGATGAAAAACTGTTTTTT
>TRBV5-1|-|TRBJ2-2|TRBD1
CASSLVPGTGTGELFF
TGCGCCAGCAGCTTAGTCCCCGGGACAGGGACCGGGGAGCTGTTTTTT
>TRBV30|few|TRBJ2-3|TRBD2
CAWSALAGGGDTQYF
TGTGCCTGGAGTGCCCTAGCGGGGGGGGGAGATACGCAGTATTTT
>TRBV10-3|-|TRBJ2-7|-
CAISPGPSYEQYF
TGTGCCATCAGTCCAGGGCCATCCTACGAGCAGTACTTC
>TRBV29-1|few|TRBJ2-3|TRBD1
CSVAGQGPDTQYF
TGCAGCGTTGCGGGACAGGGACCAGATACGCAGTATTTT
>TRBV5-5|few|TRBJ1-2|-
CASSPSGSGINYGYTF
TGTGCCAGCAGCCCCAGTGGCTCAGGGATTAACTATGGCTACACCTTC
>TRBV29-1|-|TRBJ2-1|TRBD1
CSALGDIRGNDEQFF
TGCAGCGCACTGGGGGACATCAGGGGGAACGATGAGCAGTTCTTC
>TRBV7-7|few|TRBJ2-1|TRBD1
CASSPDRNGNEQFF
TGTGCTAGCAGCCCGGACAGGAACGGCAATGAGCAGTTCTTC
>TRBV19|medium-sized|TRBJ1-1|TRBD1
CASSLLDRVGTEAFF
TGTGCCAGTAGTCTCCTGGACAGGGTTGGCACTGAAGCTTTCTTT
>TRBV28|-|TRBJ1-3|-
CASSPRGSGNTIYF
TGTGCCAGCAGCCCGCGAGGCTCTGGAAACACCATATATTTT
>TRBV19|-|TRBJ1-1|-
CASRGIRATEAFF
TGTGCCAGCCGGGGGATTAGGGCCACTGAAGCTTTCTTT
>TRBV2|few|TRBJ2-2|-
CASSKGRGGGELFF
TGTGCCAGCAGCAAGGGCAGGGGTGGCGGGGAGCTGTTTTTT
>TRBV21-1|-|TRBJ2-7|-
CASSRAGVAYEQYF
TGTGCCAGCAGCAGGGCCGGGGTCGCCTACGAGCAGTACTTC
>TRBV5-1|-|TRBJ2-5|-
CASSGDNQETQYF
TGCGCCAGCAGCGGGGACAACCAAGAGACCCAGTACTTC
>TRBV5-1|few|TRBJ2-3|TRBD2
CASSLTSSTDTQYF
TGCGCCAGCAGCCTGACTAGCAGCACAGATACGCAGTATTTT
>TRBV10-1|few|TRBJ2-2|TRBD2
CASSDLSGGLTGELFF
TGCGCCAGCAGTGACCTTAGCGGGGGTCTCACCGGGGAGCTGTTTTTT
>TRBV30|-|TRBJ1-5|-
CAWGVQEPQHF
TGTGCCTGGGGTGTCCAGGAGCCCCAGCATTTT
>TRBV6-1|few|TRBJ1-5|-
CASSETGGGNQPQHF
TGTGCCAGCAGTGAAACGGGGGGCGGCAATCAGCCCCAGCATTTT